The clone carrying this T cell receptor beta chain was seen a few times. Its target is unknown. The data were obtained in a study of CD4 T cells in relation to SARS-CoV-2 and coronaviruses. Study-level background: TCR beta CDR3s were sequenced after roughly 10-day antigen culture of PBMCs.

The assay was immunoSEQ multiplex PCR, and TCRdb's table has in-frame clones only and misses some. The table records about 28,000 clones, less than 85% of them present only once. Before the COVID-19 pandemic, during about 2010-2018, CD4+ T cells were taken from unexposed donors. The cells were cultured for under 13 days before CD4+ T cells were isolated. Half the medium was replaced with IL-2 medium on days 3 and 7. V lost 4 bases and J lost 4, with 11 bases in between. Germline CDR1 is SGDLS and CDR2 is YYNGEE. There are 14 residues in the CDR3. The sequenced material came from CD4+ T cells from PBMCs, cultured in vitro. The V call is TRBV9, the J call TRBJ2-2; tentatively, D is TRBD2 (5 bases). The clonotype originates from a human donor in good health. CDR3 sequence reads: CASSLARGTGELFF. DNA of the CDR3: TGTGCCAGCAGCCTAGCCCGGGGCACCGGGGAGCTGTTTTTT.